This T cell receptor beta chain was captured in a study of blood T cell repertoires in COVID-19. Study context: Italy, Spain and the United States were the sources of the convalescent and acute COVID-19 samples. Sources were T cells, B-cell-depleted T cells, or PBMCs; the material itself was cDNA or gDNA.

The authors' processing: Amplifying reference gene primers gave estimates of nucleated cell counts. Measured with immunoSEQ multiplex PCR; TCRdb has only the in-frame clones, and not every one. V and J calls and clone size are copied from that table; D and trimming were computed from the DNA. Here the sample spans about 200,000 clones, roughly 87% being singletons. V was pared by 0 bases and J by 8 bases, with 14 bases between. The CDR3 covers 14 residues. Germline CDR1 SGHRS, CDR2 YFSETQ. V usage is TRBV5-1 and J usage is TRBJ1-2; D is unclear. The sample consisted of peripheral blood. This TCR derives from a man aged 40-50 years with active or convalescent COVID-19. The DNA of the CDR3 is TGCGCCAGCAGCTTGGGGCTGACGACGGGGGGCTACACCTTC. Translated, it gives CASSLGLTTGGYTF. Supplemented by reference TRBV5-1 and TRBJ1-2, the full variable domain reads KAGVTQTPRYLIKTRGQQVTLSCSPISGHRSVSWYQQTPGQGLQFLFEYFSETQRNKGNFPGRFSGRQFSNSRSEMNVSTLELGDSALYLCASSLGLTTGGYTFGSGTRLTVV.